One sample yielded the 10 T cell receptor beta chains listed below, sequenced in a study of T-cell reconstitution after alpha-beta-depleted transplantation in children. Unique molecular identifiers were incorporated during preparation of the TCRbeta library. TCRdb processed the PCR reads anew with MiXCR; each CDR3 protein has one entry. The data show about 420,000 distinct CDR3 sequences, under 20% seen once. This sample comprised PBMCs, mostly from graft donor cells, obtained 360 days after TCRalphabeta/CD19-depleted stem cell transplant. The receptor source for this set is a boy under two years old who had a stem cell transplant for Wiskott-Aldrich syndrome, so the T cells may come from the graft donor.

This clonotype was observed a few times. The CDR3 coding sequence is TGTGCCAGCAGCTTAGTCCCTAAGGTCGGGGAGCTGTTTTTT. It encodes CASSLVPKVGELFF. The chain links TRBV7-2 to TRBJ2-2; unclear D gene. The CDR3 is 14 amino acids. V was trimmed by 1 base and J by 7 bases, leaving 10 bases between them. Germline CDR1 and CDR2: SGHTA and FQGNSA.

V gene TRBV3-1 combines with J gene TRBJ2-4, with D perhaps given as TRBD1 or TRBD2 (5 bases each). This CDR3 has 11 amino acids. Germline V CDR1 and CDR2: LGHDT, YNNKEL (reference sequence). The V end lost 1 base, the J end lost 15 bases, and 10 bases lay between the germline ends. The CDR3 coding sequence is TGTGCCAGCAGCCAAGGAGGGGAGAGGTACTTC. As protein: CASSQGGERYF.

V and J are TRBV5-1 and TRBJ2-1, with 10 bases lining up with TRBD2. Germline values: CDR1 SGHRS, CDR2 YFSETQ. The trim removed 4 bases at V and 1 base at J, leaving 17 bases unmatched. The CDR3 runs 20 residues. The CDR3 loop is CASSHPTGSGRASSYNEQFF. The CDR3 nucleotides are TGCGCCAGCAGCCACCCAACGGGCAGCGGGAGGGCATCGTCCTACAATGAGCAGTTCTTC.

This clonotype was found a few times. The rearrangement joins TRBV28 to TRBJ1-2; TRBD1 matches 10 bases. From germline, CDR1 is MDHEN and CDR2 SYDVKM. CDR3 length equals 15 residues. The V segment lost 3 bases and the J segment 6 bases; nucleotides outside the gene matches: 7. CDR3 residues: CASSFRGTGVDGYTF. CDR3 in DNA: TGTGCCAGCAGTTTTAGGGGGACAGGGGTCGATGGCTACACCTTC.

The gene calls are TRBV6-1 and TRBJ1-5; 7 bases align to TRBD1. Germline lookup yields CDR1 MNHNS and CDR2 SASEGT. V lost 2 bases, J lost 7 bases, and 8 bases stayed unmatched. The CDR3 is 15 amino acids. The CDR3 coding sequence is TGTGCCAGCAGTGAACTCGGACAGGCTCGGCAGCCCCAGCATTTT. Encoded protein: CASSELGQARQPQHF.

This clonotype occurred a few times. DNA of the CDR3: TGCGCCAGCAGCGCCGACAGGGCTCAGCCCCAGCATTTT. Amino acid sequence: CASSADRAQPQHF. The genes are TRBV23-1 and TRBJ1-5, with 7 positions matching TRBD1. TRBV23-1 is sorted into the ORF group, with uncertain function. This CDR3 has 13 residues. Trimming at V came to 6 bases and at J to 6 bases, leaving 5 bases not matched to a gene.

The chain uses TRBV4-1 and TRBJ2-3; 13 bases map to TRBD2. J was trimmed by 5 bases and V by 1 base; bases with no gene match: 15. Germline CDR1 reads MGHRA; CDR2 reads YSYEKL. The length of the CDR3 is 20 residues. CDR3 protein: CASSQGVTSGGSPRVDTQYF. The DNA for the CDR3 is TGCGCCAGCAGCCAAGGAGTGACTAGCGGGGGGTCCCCCCGGGTAGATACGCAGTATTTT.

CDR3 bases: TGTGCCAGCAGCTTAGACATACAGGGGACCTACAATGAGCAGTTCTTC. Encoded protein: CASSLDIQGTYNEQFF. The chain recombines TRBV11-2 with TRBJ2-1; 7 nucleotides agree with TRBD1. Germline V gene data show CDR1 as SGHAT and CDR2 as FQNNGV. Trimming cost V 0 bases and J 2 bases; bases outside gene matches: 4. CDR3 length: 16 amino acids.

V gene TRBV27 combines with J gene TRBJ2-3; D remains ambiguous. Germline loops: CDR1 MNHEY, CDR2 SMNVEV (reference sequence). The CDR3 is made up of 14 amino acids. Between the trimmed V and J ends, which lost 7 bases and 1 base, there was a span of 12 bases. The CDR3 DNA is TGTGCCAGCAATAAAGTTGAGGGCACAGATACGCAGTATTTT. Its protein is CASNKVEGTDTQYF.

Only a few counts were recorded for this clonotype. The genes are TRBV20-1 and TRBJ1-5; a weak D match, TRBD1 (6 bases). Germline CDR1 and CDR2: DFQATT and SNEGSKA (reference sequence). Trimming removed 4 bases from V and 4 bases from J, with 11 bases in between. The CDR3 runs 13 residues. CDR3: CSATGTTNQPQHF. CDR3 nucleotide sequence: TGCAGTGCTACCGGGACAACGAATCAGCCCCAGCATTTT.